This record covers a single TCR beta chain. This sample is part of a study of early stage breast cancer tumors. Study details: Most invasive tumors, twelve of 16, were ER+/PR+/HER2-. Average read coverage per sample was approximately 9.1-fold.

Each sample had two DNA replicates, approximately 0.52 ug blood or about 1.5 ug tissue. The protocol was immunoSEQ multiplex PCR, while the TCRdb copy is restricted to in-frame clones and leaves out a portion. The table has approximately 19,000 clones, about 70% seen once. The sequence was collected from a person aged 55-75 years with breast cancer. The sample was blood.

CDR3 DNA: TGTGCCAGCAGTTGGGACGGGAAGAACACTGAAGCTTTCTTT. It encodes CASSWDGKNTEAFF. The rearrangement uses TRBV6-1 and TRBJ1-1; a weak D match, TRBD1 (5 bases). V lost 5 bases and J 1 base, leaving 11 bases between the germline ends. The length of the CDR3 is 14 residues. The germline V gene has CDR1 MNHNS and CDR2 SASEGT.